The 8 T cell receptor beta chains below were found in one sample sequenced in a study of OX40 agonist ivuxolimab in advanced cancers. This table comes from immunoSEQ multiplex PCR, and its TCRdb copy is limited to in-frame clones, with some not included. The table shows tens of thousands of clones, with 70% to 90% occurring only once. The starting material was CD4+ or CD8+ T cells sorted from blood, obtained in a trial of the OX40 agonist ivuxolimab. All receptors come from an adult with an advanced solid tumor such as melanoma, head and neck, liver or kidney cancer.

The chain employs TRBV9 and TRBJ2-2; D is uncertain. The CDR3 is made up of 12 amino acids. V was clipped by 4 bases and J by 3 bases, with 4 bases between them. CDR1 is SGDLS and CDR2 is YYNGEE in the germline V gene. The CDR3 DNA reads TGTGCCAGCAGCTTGTACACCGGGGAGCTGTTTTTT. Residues: CASSLYTGELFF.

The rearrangement uses TRBV5-6 and TRBJ1-1; D call uncertain. The V and J ends lost 4 bases and 4 bases respectively, with 20 bases between them. CDR1 is SGHDT and CDR2 is YYEEEE in the germline V gene. The CDR3 length is 16 residues. CDR3 bases: TGTGCCAGCAGCCTCCTCTCCCAGACGGGCACCACTGAAGCTTTCTTT. Translating it yields CASSLLSQTGTTEAFF.

The chain employs TRBV11-2 and TRBJ1-1; 8 positions agree with TRBD1. Trimming at V came to 0 bases and at J to 6 bases, leaving 3 bases not matched to a gene. The CDR3 loop spans 14 amino acids. CDR1 and CDR2 (germline): SGHAT, FQNNGV. The CDR3 DNA reads TGTGCCAGCAGCTTAGACCCACAGGGGGCTGAAGCTTTCTTT. Residues: CASSLDPQGAEAFF. Together with reference TRBV11-2 and TRBJ1-1, the CDR3 gives the full variable domain: EAGVAQSPRYKIIEKRQSVAFWCNPISGHATLYWYQQILGQGPKLLIQFQNNGVVDDSQLPKDRFSAERLKGVDSTLKIQPAKLEDSAVYLCASSLDPQGAEAFFGQGTRLTVV.

The V gene is TRBV14, the J gene TRBJ2-1, with D possibly matching TRBD2 (6 bases). Trimming pared 1 base from V and 4 bases from J, leaving 8 bases between. From germline, CDR1 is SGHDN and CDR2 FVKESK. The CDR3 is 14 residues long. CDR3 sequence: CASSQAGSYNEQFF. The CDR3 DNA is TGTGCCAGCAGCCAAGCCGGGAGTTACAATGAGCAGTTCTTC. The full variable domain, its missing parts supplied by reference TRBV14 and TRBJ2-1, is EAGVTQFPSHSVIEKGQTVTLRCDPISGHDNLYWYRRVMGKEIKFLLHFVKESKQDESGMPNNRFLAERTGGTYSTLKVQPAELEDSGVYFCASSQAGSYNEQFFGPGTRLTVL.

The V gene is TRBV27, the J gene TRBJ2-1, with 9 bases identical to TRBD2. The CDR3 has 13 residues. Trimming removed 5 bases from V and 8 bases from J; junction bases left unmatched: 4. Germline V gene data show CDR1 as MNHEY and CDR2 as SMNVEV (reference sequence). CDR3 in DNA: TGTGCCAGCAGTATAGCGGGAGACCATGAGCAGTTCTTC. Its translation: CASSIAGDHEQFF.

The chain combines TRBV7-2 with TRBJ2-3, with unresolved D. CDR1 SGHTA and CDR2 FQGNSA come from the germline V gene. The CDR3 contains 15 residues. V was shortened by 1 base and J by 6 bases, with 14 bases between the two germline ends. This CDR3 reads CASSLVQAQRDTQYF. CDR3 bases: TGTGCCAGCAGCTTAGTCCAGGCTCAAAGGGATACGCAGTATTTT.

V gene TRBV15 combines with J gene TRBJ1-2; maybe TRBD1 (5 bases). The CDR3 spans 13 residues. The V end was cut by 0 bases, the J end by 6 bases, with 8 bases between. Per the germline V gene, CDR1 is LNHNV and CDR2 is YYDKDF (reference sequence). CDR3 nucleotides: TGTGCCACCAGCAGAGACAGGGCGGATGGCTACACCTTC. It translates to CATSRDRADGYTF.

J is TRBJ2-1 and V is TRBV4-1; 7 bases match TRBD1. CDR3 size: 16 residues. CDR1 and CDR2 (germline): MGHRA, YSYEKL. Trimming at V came to 1 base and at J to 0 bases, leaving 3 bases not matched to a gene. CDR3 sequence reads: CASSQATGSSYNEQFF. In nucleotides, the CDR3 is TGCGCCAGCAGCCAAGCGACAGGGAGCTCCTACAATGAGCAGTTCTTC.